This T cell receptor (beta chain) was recorded in a study of blood T cells in healthy people across ages (dated by TCRdb to the mid-2010s). About the investigation overall: In model experiments, roughly one uniquely barcoded TCR beta cDNA molecule per two T cells was captured by template switching. Using deep sequencing normalized with unique cDNA molecular identifiers, the study measured how TCR beta repertoire diversity changes with age. Donors were grouped into four age groups: young (average roughly 15 years), middle-aged (under 40), aged (around 62) and long-lived (about 89). To avoid experimental bias, donors of different ages were distributed randomly across sequencing lanes. For two donors (one aged 18 to 30 and one aged 80 or older), the study analyzed two additional independent replicas of 1 million unique cDNA reads from the same blood draw. The investigation overall reported the following: Total diversity estimates from one million sequenced T cells were considered lower bounds and underestimates. Observed TCR beta diversity correlated strongly with the percentage of naive T cells measured by flow cytometry. Since profiling was done on bulk unsorted PBMCs, naive and antigen-experienced compartments could not be conclusively compared. Compared with the aged group, more naive CD4+ T cells, fewer expanded clones and increased TCR diversity were shown by the long-lived group, suggesting age selection. The CMV infection status of donors was not known, potentially confounding age-related changes in expanded clonotypes. As age increased, observed TCR beta diversity per million T cells dropped in a roughly linear way, and a significant reduction was already evident by age around 41.

The CDR3 goes from the cysteine to the phenylalanine over 15 residues. Solely the CDR3 DNA is kept, with 45 bases framed from the first base. Based on the germline V gene, the CDR1 and CDR2 sequences are MRHNA and SNTAGT. The germline ends are 17 bases apart after V is trimmed by 2 bases and J by 9 bases. The library was generated by 5' RACE. The sequencer was an Illumina HiSeq 2500. A second PCR of about 7 to 12 cycles was performed with a sample-barcoded 5' primer and a J-beta primer mix. A unique molecular identifier was introduced onto each TCR beta cDNA molecule by a template-switch 5' adaptor carrying 12 random nucleotides. Each sample yielded at least 2.5 million CDR3-containing paired-end reads. All of the RNA was converted into first-strand cDNA using the Mint cDNA synthesis kit, with a TRBC-specific oligonucleotide serving as the primer. Following uracil-DNA glycosylase treatment, all cDNA underwent a first 18-cycle PCR with the universal primers M1SS and BC2_uni_R. As for how the authors treated the data: Each sample was normalized by randomly selecting 1 million high-quality reads, each carrying a distinct molecular identifier. Instead of being binned into consensus sequences, reads that shared molecular identifiers were thrown out. MiTCR, set to a Q25 quality threshold and the strictest error-elimination algorithm, was used for CDR3 identification, clonotype clustering and error correction. A nonparametric unseen species model using Euler transformation provided a lower-bound estimate of total TCR beta diversity. TCRdb trimmed the raw reads at Q25, called clones with MiXCR and kept productive beta chains. For every CDR3 protein sequence, its rows merge into one entry that carries the most common genes and DNA. These V and J calls derive from TCRdb rather than the authors' analysis. The sample table contains about 1.7 million distinct CDR3 sequences; only one count was recorded for approximately 28% of them. Less than 9.5% of the sample is held by the ten biggest clonotypes.

A word on this clonotype: This clone's antigen is unknown. Nothing much larger sits one base from this clone, and base qualities are not available.

Systemically healthy Caucasian individuals from Russia, over 30 in total and aged roughly 6 to 95 years, were included as donors. Each donor gave roughly 9.5 milliliters of peripheral blood, collected into EDTA-treated Vacutainer tubes. Ficoll-Paque density-gradient centrifugation was used to isolate PBMCs, with at least 6.5 million per sample. Total RNA, at least 6 micrograms per sample, was extracted from PBMCs with Trizol reagent. For every donor, an aliquot of PBMCs went through flow cytometry to measure the percentages of naive CD45RAhigh/CD27high T cells. Sequenced sample: blood. The clonotype originates from a woman in her thirties in good health. The V and J segments used are TRBV6-4 and TRBJ2-1; matching of 5 bases hints at TRBD2 as the D gene. CDR3 region: CASSDRSGRDGEQFF. The DNA reads as follows: TGTGCCAGCAGTGACCGAAGCGGAAGAGACGGTGAGCAGTTCTTC.